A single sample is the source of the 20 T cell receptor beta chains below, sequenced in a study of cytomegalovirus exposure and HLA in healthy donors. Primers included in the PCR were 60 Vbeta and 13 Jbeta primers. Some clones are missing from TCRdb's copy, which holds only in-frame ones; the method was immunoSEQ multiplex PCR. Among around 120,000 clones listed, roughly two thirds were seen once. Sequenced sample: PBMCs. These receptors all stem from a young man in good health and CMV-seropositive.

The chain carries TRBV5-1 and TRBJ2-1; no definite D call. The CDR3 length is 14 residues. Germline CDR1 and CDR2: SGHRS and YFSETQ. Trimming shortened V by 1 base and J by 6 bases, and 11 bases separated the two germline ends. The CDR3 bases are TGCGCCAGCAGCTTGCGCGATCAGCGCAATGAGCAGTTCTTC. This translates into CASSLRDQRNEQFF.

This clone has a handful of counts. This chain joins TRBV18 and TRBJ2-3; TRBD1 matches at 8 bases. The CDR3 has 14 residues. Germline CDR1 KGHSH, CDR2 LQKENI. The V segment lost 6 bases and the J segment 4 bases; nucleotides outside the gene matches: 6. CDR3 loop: CASSPPGGPDTQYF. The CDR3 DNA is TGTGCCAGCTCGCCCCCAGGGGGCCCAGATACGCAGTATTTT. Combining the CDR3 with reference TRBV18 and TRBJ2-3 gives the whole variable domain NAGVMQNPRHLVRRRGQEARLRCSPMKGHSHVYWYRQLPEEGLKFMVYLQKENIIDESGMPKERFSAEFPKEGPSILRIQQVVRGDSAAYFCASSPPGGPDTQYFGPGTRLTVL.

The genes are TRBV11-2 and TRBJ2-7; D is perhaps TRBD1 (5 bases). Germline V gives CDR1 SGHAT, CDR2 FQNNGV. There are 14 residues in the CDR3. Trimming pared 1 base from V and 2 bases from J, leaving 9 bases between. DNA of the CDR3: TGTGCCAGCAGCTTAGGTTGGGGCCCCTACGAGCAGTACTTC. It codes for CASSLGWGPYEQYF.

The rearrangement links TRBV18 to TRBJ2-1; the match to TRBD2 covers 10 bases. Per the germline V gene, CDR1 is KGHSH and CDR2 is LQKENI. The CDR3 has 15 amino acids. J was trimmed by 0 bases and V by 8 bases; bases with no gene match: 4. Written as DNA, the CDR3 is TGTGCCAGCGGACTAGCGGTACCCTCCTACAATGAGCAGTTCTTC. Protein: CASGLAVPSYNEQFF.

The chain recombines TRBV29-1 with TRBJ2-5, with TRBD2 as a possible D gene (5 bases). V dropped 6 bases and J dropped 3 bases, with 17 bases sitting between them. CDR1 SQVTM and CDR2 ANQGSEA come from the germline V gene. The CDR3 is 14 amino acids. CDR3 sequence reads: CSVAPDYYKETQYF. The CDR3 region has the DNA TGCAGCGTAGCCCCAGACTACTATAAAGAGACCCAGTACTTC.

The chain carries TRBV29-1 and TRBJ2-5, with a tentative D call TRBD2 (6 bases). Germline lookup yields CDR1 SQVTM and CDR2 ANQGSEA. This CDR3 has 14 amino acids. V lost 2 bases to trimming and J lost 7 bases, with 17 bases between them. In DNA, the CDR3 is TGCAGCGTTGAACAGACTCGGGGAGGTGCGACCCAGTACTTC. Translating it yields CSVEQTRGGATQYF.

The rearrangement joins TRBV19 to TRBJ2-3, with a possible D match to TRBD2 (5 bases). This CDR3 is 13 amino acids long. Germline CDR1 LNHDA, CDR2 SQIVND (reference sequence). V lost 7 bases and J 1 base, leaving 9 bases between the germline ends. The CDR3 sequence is CASKLEGTDTQYF. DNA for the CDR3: TGTGCCAGTAAACTAGAGGGCACAGATACGCAGTATTTT.

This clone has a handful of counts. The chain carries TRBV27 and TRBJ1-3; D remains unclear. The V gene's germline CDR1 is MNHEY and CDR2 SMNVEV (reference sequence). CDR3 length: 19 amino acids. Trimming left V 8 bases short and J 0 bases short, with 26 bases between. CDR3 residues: CASPLGSCAPGSSGNTIYF. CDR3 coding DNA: TGTGCCAGCCCTCTTGGGAGTTGCGCTCCGGGCAGCTCTGGAAACACCATATATTTT.

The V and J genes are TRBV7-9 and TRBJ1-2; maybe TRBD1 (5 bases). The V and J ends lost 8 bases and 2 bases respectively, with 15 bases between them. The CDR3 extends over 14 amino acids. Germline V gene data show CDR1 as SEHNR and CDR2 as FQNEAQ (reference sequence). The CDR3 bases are TGTGCCAGCTCATACGGTGGGGCAAACTATGGCTACACCTTC. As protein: CASSYGGANYGYTF.

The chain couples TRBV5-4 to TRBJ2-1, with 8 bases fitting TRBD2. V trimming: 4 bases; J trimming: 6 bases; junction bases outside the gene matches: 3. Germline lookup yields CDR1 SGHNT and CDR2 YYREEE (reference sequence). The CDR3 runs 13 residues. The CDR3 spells CASSHLAGNEQFF. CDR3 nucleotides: TGTGCCAGCAGCCACCTAGCGGGCAATGAGCAGTTCTTC.

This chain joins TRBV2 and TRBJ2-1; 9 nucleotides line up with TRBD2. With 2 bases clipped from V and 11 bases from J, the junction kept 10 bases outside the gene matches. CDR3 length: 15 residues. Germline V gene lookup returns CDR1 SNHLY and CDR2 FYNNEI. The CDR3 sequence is CASSEWTSDTRKQFF. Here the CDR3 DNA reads TGTGCCAGCAGTGAATGGACTAGCGATACCCGGAAGCAGTTCTTC. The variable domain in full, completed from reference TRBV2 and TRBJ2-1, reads EPEVTQTPSHQVTQMGQEVILRCVPISNHLYFYWYRQILGQKVEFLVSFYNNEISEKSEIFDDQFSVERPDGSNFTLKIRSTKLEDSAMYFCASSEWTSDTRKQFFGPGTRLTVL.

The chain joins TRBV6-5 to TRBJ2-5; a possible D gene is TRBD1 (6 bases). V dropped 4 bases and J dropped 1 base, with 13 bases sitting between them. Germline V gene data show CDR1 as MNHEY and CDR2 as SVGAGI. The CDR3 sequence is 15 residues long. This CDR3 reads CASSFDRRTQETQYF. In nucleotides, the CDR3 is TGTGCCAGCAGTTTCGACAGGAGAACCCAAGAGACCCAGTACTTC.

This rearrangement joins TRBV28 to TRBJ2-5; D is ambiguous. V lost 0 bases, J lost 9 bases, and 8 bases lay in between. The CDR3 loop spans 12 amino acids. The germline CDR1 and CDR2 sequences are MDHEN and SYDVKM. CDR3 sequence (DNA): TGTGCCAGCAGTTTATGGGGCATGGCCCAGTACTTC. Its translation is CASSLWGMAQYF.

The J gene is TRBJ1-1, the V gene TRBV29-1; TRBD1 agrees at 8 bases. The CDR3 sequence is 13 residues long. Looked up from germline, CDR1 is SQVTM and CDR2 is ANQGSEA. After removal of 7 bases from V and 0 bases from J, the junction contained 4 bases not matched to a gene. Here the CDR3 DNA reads TGCAGCGCAGGGGGCAGGGTGAACACTGAAGCTTTCTTT. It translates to CSAGGRVNTEAFF. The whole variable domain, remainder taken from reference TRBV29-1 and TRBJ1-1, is SAVISQKPSRDICQRGTSLTIQCQVDSQVTMMFWYRQQPGQSLTLIATANQGSEATYESGFVIDKFPISRPNLTFSTLTVSNMSPEDSSIYLCSAGGRVNTEAFFGQGTRLTVV.

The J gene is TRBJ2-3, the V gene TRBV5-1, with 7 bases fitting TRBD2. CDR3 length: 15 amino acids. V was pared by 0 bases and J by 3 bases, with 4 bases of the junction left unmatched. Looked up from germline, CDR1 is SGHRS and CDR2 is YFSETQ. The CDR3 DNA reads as TGCGCCAGCAGCTTGGGAAGCGGGATGACAGATACGCAGTATTTT. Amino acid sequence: CASSLGSGMTDTQYF.

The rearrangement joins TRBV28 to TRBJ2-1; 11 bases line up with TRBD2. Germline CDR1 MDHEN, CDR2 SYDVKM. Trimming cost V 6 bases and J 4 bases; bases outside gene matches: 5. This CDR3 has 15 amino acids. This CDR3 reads CASRYRLAGYNEQFF. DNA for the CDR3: TGTGCCAGCAGATATCGACTAGCGGGATACAATGAGCAGTTCTTC.

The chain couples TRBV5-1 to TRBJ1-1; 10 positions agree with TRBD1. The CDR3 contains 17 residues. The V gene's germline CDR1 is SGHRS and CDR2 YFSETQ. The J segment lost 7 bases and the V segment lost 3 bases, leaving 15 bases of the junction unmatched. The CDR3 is CASSSAVGTGVSGEAFF. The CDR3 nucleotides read TGCGCCAGCAGCTCGGCCGTTGGGACAGGGGTTTCCGGTGAAGCTTTCTTT. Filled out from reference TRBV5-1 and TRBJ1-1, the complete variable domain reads KAGVTQTPRYLIKTRGQQVTLSCSPISGHRSVSWYQQTPGQGLQFLFEYFSETQRNKGNFPGRFSGRQFSNSRSEMNVSTLELGDSALYLCASSSAVGTGVSGEAFFGQGTRLTVV.

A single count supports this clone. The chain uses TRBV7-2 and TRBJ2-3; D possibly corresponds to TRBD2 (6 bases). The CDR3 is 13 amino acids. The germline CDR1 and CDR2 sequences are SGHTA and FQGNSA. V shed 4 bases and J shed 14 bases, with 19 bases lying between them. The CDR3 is CASSWGEALSRYF. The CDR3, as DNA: TGTGCCAGCAGCTGGGGGGAGGCACTCTCCCGGTATTTT.

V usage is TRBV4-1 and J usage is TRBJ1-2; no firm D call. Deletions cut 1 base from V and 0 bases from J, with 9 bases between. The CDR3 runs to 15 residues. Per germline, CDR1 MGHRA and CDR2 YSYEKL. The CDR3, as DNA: TGCGCCAGCAGCCAAGTCATCAGGCCTAACTATGGCTACACCTTC. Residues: CASSQVIRPNYGYTF.

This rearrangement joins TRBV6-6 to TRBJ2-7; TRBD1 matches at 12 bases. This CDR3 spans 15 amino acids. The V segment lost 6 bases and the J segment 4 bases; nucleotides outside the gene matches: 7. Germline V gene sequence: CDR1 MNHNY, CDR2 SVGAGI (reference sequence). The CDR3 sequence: CASSKPGQGAYEQYF. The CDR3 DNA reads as TGTGCCAGCAGCAAACCGGGACAGGGGGCGTACGAGCAGTACTTC.